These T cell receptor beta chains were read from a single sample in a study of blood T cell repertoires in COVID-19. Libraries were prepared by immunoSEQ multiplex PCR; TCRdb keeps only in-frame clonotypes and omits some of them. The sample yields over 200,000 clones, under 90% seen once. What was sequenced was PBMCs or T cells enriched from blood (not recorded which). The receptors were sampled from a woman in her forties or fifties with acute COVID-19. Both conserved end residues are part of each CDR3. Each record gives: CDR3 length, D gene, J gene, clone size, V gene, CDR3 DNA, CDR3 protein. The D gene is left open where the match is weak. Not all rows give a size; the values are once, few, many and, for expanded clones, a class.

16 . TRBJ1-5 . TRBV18 TGTGCCAGCTCTTTCGACAGGCTTGAGGGCAATCAGCCCCAGCATTTT CASSFDRLEGNQPQHF
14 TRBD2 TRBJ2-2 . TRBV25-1 TGTGCCAGCAGAGAAGCGGGAGTCACCGGGGAGCTGTTTTTT CASREAGVTGELFF
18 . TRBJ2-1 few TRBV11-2 TGTGCCAGCAGCTTAGATTCTAGCGATCGGCCCAATTACAATGAGCAGTTCTTC CASSLDSSDRPNYNEQFF
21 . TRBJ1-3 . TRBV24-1 TGTGCCACCAGTGTATTAATTAGGCGGAGCCTTTGGATTGTCCGTGGAAACACCATATATTTT CATSVLIRRSLWIVRGNTIYF
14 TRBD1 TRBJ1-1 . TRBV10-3 TGTGCCATCCGTGGACAGGGGGTTGGCACTGAAGCTTTCTTT CAIRGQGVGTEAFF
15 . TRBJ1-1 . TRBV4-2 TGTGCCAGCAGCCCCCCGGACCGGGAGAACACTGAAGCTTTCTTT CASSPPDRENTEAFF
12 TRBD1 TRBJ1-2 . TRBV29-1 TGCAGCGTTCGACAGGGAACGGTGGGCTACACCTTC CSVRQGTVGYTF
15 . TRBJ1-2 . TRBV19 TGTGCCAGTAGCAAAGCGTGGACTGTCAACTATGGCTACACCTTC CASSKAWTVNYGYTF
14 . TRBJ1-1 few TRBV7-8 TGTGCCAGCAGCTCTCCTCCTTTGAACACTGAAGCTTTCTTT CASSSPPLNTEAFF
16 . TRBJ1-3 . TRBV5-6 TGTGCCAGCAGCTTGCTTTCAGGGGAGATTGGAAACACCATATATTTT CASSLLSGEIGNTIYF
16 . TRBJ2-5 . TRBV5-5 TGTGCCAGCAGCTTGGGTCCTAGGGTACCGGGGGAGACCCAGTACTTC CASSLGPRVPGETQYF
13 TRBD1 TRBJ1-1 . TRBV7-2 TGTGCCAGCAGCGGACAGGGGAACACTGAAGCTTTCTTT CASSGQGNTEAFF
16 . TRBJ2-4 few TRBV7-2 TGTGCCAGCAGCTCCATAGCGGAGGGGGCCAAAAACATTCAGTACTTC CASSSIAEGAKNIQYF
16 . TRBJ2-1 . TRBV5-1 TGCGCCAGCAGCTTGGGCGGGGGCGGGAGTGGCTATGAGCAGTTCTTC CASSLGGGGSGYEQFF
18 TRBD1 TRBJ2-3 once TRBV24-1 TGTGCCACCAGTGAACAAACACCGGGACAGGGTAGCACAGATACGCAGTATTTT CATSEQTPGQGSTDTQYF
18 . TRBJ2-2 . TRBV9 TGTGCCAGCAGCGTAGTGCCCCAGGCAGGGCTGGGGACCGGGGAGCTGTTTTTT CASSVVPQAGLGTGELFF
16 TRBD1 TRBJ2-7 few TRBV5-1 TGCGCCAGCAGCTACGACAGGGGCGACACGTCCTACGAGCAGTACTTC CASSYDRGDTSYEQYF
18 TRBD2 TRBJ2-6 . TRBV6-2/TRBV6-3 TGTGCCAGCAGTAGGTGGACTAGCGGAAGCTCTGGGGCCAACGTCCTGACTTTC CASSRWTSGSSGANVLTF
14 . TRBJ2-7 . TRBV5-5 TGTGCCAGCAGCTTGGGACATTTCACCTACGAGCAGTACTTC CASSLGHFTYEQYF
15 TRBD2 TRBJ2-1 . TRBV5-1 TGCGCCAGCAGCTTGGGCGGGGGGTCCTACAATGAGCAGTTCTTC CASSLGGGSYNEQFF
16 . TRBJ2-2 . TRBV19 TGTGCCAGTAGTATAGCAGCGGCGATTAACACCGGGGAGCTGTTTTTT CASSIAAAINTGELFF
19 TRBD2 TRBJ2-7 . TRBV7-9 TGTGCCAGCAGCCTGGGACTAGCGGGGGTCAAGGTCTCAACCTACGAGCAGTACTTC CASSLGLAGVKVSTYEQYF
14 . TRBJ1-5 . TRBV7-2 TGTGCCAGCAGCTACTCGGGGGGGAATCAGCCCCAGCATTTT CASSYSGGNQPQHF
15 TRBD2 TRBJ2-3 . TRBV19 TGTGCCACGAATCCGGGACTAGAAAGGCCTGCTACGCAGTATTTT CATNPGLERPATQYF
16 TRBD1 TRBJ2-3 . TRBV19 TGTGCCAGTAGTATAGGACAGGGGGGGAGCACAGATACGCAGTATTTT CASSIGQGGSTDTQYF
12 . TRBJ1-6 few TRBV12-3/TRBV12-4 TGTGCCAGCAGTCCAGGATTTTCACCCCTCCACTTT CASSPGFSPLHF
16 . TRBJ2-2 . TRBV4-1 TGCGCCAGCAGCCAAGCCGGGGGGCCTAACACCGGGGAGCTGTTTTTT CASSQAGGPNTGELFF
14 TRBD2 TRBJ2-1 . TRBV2 TGTGCCAGCAGTGTAGCGGGGAGTTACAATGAGCAGTTCTTC CASSVAGSYNEQFF
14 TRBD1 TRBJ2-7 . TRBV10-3 TGTGCCATCAGTGAAAGCGTGACAGGGAGCAATCCAGCCTTC CAISESVTGSNPAF
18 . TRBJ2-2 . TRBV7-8 TGTGCCAGCAGCCCCTCCCCCTGGCAGGGGAGTGGCACCGGGGAGCTGTTTTTT CASSPSPWQGSGTGELFF
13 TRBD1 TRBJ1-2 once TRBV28 TGTGCCAGCAGTACCGGGACAGGGCAGATCTACACCTTC CASSTGTGQIYTF
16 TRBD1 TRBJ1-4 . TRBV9 TGTGCCAGCAGCGTAGACGGACAGGGGGCTATGGAAAAACTGTTTTTT CASSVDGQGAMEKLFF
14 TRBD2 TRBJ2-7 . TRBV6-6 TGTGCCAGCAGATCTAGCGGGACTTCCTACGAGCAGTACTTC CASRSSGTSYEQYF
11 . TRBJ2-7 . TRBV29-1 TGCAGCGTTGGAGGTATTAACGAGCAGTACTTC CSVGGINEQYF
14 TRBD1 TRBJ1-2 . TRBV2 TGTGCCAGCAGTCGACAGGGATATGAAGGTGGCTACACCTTC CASSRQGYEGGYTF
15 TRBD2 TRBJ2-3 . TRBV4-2 TGTGCCAGCAGCCAAGGGCTAGCGGACACAGATACGCAGTATTTT CASSQGLADTDTQYF
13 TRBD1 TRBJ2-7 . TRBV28 TGTGCCAGCAGCGGGGACAGCTCCTACGAGCAGTACTTC CASSGDSSYEQYF
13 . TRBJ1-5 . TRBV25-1 TGTGCCAGCAGTGAATTGGGCGACCAGCCCCAGCATTTT CASSELGDQPQHF
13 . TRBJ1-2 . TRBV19 TGTGCCAGTAGCACTACAGGGAACTATGGCTACACCTTC CASSTTGNYGYTF
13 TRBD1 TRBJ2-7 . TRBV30 TGTGCCTCCTCCGGACAGGGGGCCCACGAGCAGTACTTC CASSGQGAHEQYF
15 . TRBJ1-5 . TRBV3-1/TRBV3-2 TGTGCCAGCAGCCATGGAAAAGGAGGCAATCAGCCCCAGCATTTT CASSHGKGGNQPQHF
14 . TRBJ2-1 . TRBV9 TGTGCCAGCAGCGTAGCGGTAACTTACAATGAGCAGTTCTTC CASSVAVTYNEQFF
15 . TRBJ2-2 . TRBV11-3 TGTGCCAGCAGCTTAACCGGGATAGACACCGGGGAGCTGTTTTTT CASSLTGIDTGELFF
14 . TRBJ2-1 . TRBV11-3 TGTGCCAGCAGCCCTCCAGGCAGGGTCAATGAGCAGTTCTTC CASSPPGRVNEQFF
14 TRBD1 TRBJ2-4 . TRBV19 TGTGTCACGATCAGCCCCGGGACAGCTGGCATTCAGTACTTC CVTISPGTAGIQYF
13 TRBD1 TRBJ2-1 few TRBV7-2 TGTGCCAGCAGCCGGGACAGGGTCAATGAGCAGTTCTTC CASSRDRVNEQFF
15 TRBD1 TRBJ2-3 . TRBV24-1 TGTGCCACCAGTGGGGGGACAGGGAAGACAGATACGCAGTATTTT CATSGGTGKTDTQYF
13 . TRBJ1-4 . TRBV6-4 TGTGCCAGCAGCCGGGGGGCGAATGAAAAACTGTTTTTT CASSRGANEKLFF
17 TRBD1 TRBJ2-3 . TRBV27 TGTGCCAGCAGACCGGGACAGACAAGGGTTTGGGCAGATACGCAGTATTTT CASRPGQTRVWADTQYF
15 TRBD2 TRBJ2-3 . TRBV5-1 TGCGCCAGCAGCCTACTAGCGGCAAGCACAGATACGCAGTATTTT CASSLLAASTDTQYF
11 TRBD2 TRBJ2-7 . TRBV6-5 TGTGCCAGCAGATTAGCGGGCGAGCAGTACTTC CASRLAGEQYF
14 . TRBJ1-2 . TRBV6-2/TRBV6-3 TGTGCCAGCAGTTACTCGACTCAGAACTATGGCTACACCTTC CASSYSTQNYGYTF
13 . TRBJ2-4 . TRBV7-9 TGTGCCAGCAGCTCAACAGGGTTATCCATTCAGTACTTC CASSSTGLSIQYF
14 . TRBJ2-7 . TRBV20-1 TGCAGTGCTAGTCCACAGGCTAGCTCCTACGAGCAGTACTTC CSASPQASSYEQYF